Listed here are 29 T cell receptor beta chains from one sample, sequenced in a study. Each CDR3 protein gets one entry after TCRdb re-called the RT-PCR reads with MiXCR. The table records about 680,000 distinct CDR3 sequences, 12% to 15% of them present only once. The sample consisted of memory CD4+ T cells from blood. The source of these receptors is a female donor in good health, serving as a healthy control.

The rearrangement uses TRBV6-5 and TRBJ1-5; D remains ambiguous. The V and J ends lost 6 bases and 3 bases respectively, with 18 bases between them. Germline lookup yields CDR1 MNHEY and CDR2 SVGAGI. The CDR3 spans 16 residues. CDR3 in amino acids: CASRESQGSHNQPQHF. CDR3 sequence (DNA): TGTGCCAGCAGGGAGAGTCAAGGAAGTCACAATCAGCCCCAGCATTTT.

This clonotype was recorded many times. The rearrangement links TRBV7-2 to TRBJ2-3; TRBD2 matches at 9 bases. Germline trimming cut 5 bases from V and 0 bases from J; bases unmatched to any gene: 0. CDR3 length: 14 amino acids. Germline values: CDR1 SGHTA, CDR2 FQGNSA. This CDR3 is CASSTSGSTDTQYF. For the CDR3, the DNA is TGTGCCAGCAGCACTAGCGGGAGCACAGATACGCAGTATTTT.

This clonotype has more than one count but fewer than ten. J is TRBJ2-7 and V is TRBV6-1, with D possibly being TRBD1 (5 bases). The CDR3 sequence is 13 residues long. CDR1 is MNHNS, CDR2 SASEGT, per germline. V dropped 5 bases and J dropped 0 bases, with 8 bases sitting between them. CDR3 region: CASSQTDSYEQYF. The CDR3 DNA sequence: TGTGCCAGCAGTCAGACAGACTCCTACGAGCAGTACTTC.

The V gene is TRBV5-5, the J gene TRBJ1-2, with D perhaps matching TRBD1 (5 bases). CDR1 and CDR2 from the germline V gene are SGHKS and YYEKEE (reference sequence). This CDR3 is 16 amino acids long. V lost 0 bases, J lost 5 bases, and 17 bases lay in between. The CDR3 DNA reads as TGTGCCAGCAGCTTGGGTGGAGTCATGACAGAGTATGGCTACACCTTC. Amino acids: CASSLGGVMTEYGYTF.

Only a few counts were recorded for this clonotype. The CDR3 protein is CASSMTVNEKLFF. The CDR3 DNA is TGTGCCAGCAGTATGACAGTTAACGAAAAACTGTTTTTT. This sequence joins TRBV27 and TRBJ1-4, with a weak D call TRBD1 (5 bases). Trimming removed 5 bases at V and 8 bases at J, with 12 bases between. Germline CDR1 reads MNHEY; CDR2 reads SMNVEV (reference sequence). The CDR3 totals 13 residues.

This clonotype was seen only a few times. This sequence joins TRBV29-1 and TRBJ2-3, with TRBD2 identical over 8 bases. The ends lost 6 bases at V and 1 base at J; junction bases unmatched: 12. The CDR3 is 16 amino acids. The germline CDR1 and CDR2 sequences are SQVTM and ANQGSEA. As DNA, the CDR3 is TGCAGCGTCGGGGGGGTAGCGGGGAAGGGCACAGATACGCAGTATTTT. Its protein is CSVGGVAGKGTDTQYF.

The chain's CDR3 is CASQSGLAYPEQFF. CDR3 coding DNA: TGTGCCAGCCAATCGGGACTAGCATATCCTGAGCAGTTCTTC. V is TRBV7-2 and J is TRBJ2-1, with 9 nucleotides matching TRBD2. The J segment lost 9 bases and the V segment lost 8 bases, leaving 11 bases of the junction unmatched. This CDR3 is built from 14 residues. Germline CDR1 and CDR2: SGHTA and FQGNSA.

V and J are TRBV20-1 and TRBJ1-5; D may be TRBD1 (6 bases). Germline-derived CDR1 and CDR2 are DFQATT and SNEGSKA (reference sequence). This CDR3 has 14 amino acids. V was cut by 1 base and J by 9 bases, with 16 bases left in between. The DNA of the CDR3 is TGCAGTGCTAGAGGTTTGGGGGCGGGTGGGCCCCAGCATTTT. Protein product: CSARGLGAGGPQHF.

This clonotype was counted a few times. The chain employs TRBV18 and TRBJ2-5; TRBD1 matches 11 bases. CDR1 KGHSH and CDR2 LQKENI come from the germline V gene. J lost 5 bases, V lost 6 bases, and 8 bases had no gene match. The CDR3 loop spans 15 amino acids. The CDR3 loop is CASSTSWTGGETQYF. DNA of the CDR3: TGTGCCAGCTCGACCTCTTGGACAGGGGGCGAGACCCAGTACTTC.

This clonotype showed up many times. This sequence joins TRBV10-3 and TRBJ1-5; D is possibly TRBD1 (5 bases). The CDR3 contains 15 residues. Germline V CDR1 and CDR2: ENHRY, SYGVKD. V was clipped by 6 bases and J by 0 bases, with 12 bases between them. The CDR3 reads CAIRSGTASNQPQHF. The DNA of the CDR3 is TGTGCCATCAGGTCCGGGACGGCTAGCAATCAGCCCCAGCATTTT.

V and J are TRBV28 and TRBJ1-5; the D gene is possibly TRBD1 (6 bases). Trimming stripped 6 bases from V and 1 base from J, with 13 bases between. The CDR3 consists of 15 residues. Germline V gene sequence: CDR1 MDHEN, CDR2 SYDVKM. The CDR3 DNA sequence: TGTGCCAGCAGACTCGTCGGGACAAGCAATCAGCCCCAGCATTTT. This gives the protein CASRLVGTSNQPQHF.

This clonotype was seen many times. CDR3 region: CASSLAGTGYTF. The CDR3 nucleotides read TGTGCCAGCAGTTTAGCAGGAACTGGCTACACCTTC. This chain uses TRBV12-3 or TRBV12-4 with TRBJ1-2; D ambiguous. Trimming left V 0 bases short and J 7 bases short, with 6 bases between. CDR3 length: 12 amino acids.

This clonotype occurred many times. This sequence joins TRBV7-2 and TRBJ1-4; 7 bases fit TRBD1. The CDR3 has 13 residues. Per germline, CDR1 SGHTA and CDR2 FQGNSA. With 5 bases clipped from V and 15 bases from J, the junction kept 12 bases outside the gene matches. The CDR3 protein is CASSPEPDRAVFF. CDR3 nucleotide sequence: TGTGCCAGCAGCCCCGAGCCAGACAGGGCGGTGTTTTTT. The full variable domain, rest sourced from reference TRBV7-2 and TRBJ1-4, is GAGVSQSPSNKVTEKGKDVELRCDPISGHTALYWYRQSLGQGLEFLIYFQGNSAPDKSGLPSDRFSAERTGGSVSTLTIQRTQQEDSAVYLCASSPEPDRAVFFGSGTQLSVL.

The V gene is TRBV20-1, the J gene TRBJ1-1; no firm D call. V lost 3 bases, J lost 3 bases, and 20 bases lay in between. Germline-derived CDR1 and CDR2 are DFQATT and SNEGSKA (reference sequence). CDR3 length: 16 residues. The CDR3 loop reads CSASSDRAWPDTEAFF. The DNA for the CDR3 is TGCAGTGCTAGCTCGGACCGGGCCTGGCCAGACACTGAAGCTTTCTTT.

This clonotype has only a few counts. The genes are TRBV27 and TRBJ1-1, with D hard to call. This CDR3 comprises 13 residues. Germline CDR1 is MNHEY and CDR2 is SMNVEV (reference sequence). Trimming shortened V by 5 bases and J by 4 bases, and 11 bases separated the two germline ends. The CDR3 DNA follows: TGTGCCAGCAGTGAGACGAAGGTCACTGAAGCTTTCTTT. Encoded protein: CASSETKVTEAFF.

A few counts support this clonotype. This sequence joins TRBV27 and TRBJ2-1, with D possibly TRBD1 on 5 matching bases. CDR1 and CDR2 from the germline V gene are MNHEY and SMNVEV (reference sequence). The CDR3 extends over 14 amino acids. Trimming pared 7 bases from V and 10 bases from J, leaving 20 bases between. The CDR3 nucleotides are TGTGCCAGCACCGAATATGGGGCACTCGGAGAGCAGTTCTTC. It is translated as CASTEYGALGEQFF.

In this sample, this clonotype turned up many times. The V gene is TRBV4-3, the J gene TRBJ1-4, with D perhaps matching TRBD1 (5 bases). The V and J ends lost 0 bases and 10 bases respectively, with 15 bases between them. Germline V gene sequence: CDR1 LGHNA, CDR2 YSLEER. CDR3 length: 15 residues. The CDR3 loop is CASSQEFTRGGKLFF. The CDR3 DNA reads TGCGCCAGCAGCCAAGAGTTTACCCGGGGCGGAAAACTGTTTTTT.

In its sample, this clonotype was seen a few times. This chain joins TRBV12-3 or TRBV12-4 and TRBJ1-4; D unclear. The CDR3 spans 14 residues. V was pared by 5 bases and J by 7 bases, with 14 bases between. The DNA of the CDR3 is TGTGCCAGCAGTAGCCCGGAGTCAGGTGAAAAACTGTTTTTT. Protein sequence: CASSSPESGEKLFF.

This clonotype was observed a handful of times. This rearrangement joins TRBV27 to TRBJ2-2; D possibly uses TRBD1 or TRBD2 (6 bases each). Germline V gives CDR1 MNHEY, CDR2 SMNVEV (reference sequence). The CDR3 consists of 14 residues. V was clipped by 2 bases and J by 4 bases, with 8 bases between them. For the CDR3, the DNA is TGTGCCAGCAGTTTAGGGGGGCCCACCGGGGAGCTGTTTTTT. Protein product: CASSLGGPTGELFF.

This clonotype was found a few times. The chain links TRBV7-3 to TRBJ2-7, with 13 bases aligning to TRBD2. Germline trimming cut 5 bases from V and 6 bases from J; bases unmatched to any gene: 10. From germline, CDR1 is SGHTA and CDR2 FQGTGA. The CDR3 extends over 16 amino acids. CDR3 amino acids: CASSTNSLAGGGEQYF. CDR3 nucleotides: TGTGCCAGCAGCACCAACTCACTAGCGGGAGGGGGCGAGCAGTACTTC.

In DNA, the CDR3 is TGTGCCAGCGATGGGGGCCGGCCAGATACGCAGTATTTT. It codes for CASDGGRPDTQYF. The chain joins TRBV28 to TRBJ2-3, with D perhaps matching TRBD1 (6 bases). Germline assignment: CDR1 MDHEN and CDR2 SYDVKM. Trimming took 8 bases from V and 4 from J, leaving 13 bases between them. The CDR3 totals 13 residues. Supplemented by reference TRBV28 and TRBJ2-3, the full variable domain reads DVKVTQSSRYLVKRTGEKVFLECVQDMDHENMFWYRQDPGLGLRLIYFSYDVKMKEKGDIPEGYSVSREKKERFSLILESASTNQTSMYLCASDGGRPDTQYFGPGTRLTVL.

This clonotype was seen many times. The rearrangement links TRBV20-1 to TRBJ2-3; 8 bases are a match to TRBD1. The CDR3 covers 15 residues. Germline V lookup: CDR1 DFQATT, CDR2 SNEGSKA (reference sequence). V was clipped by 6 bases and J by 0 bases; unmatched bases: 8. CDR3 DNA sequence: TGCAGTGCCAGGGGGCGAAATCCCAGCACAGATACGCAGTATTTT. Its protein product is CSARGRNPSTDTQYF.

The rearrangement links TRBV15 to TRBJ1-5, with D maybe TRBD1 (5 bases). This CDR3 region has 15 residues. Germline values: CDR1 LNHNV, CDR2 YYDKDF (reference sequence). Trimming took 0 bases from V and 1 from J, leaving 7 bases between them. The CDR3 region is CATSRDQGSNQPQHF. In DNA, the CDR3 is TGTGCCACCAGCAGAGATCAGGGCAGCAATCAGCCCCAGCATTTT.

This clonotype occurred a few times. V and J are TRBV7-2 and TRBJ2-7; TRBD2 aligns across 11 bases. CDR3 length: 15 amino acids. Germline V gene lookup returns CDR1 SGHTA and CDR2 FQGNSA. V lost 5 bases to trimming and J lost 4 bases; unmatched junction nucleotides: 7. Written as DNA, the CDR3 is TGTGCCAGCAGCCCCGCGGGACTAGCGGAATACGAGCAGTACTTC. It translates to CASSPAGLAEYEQYF.

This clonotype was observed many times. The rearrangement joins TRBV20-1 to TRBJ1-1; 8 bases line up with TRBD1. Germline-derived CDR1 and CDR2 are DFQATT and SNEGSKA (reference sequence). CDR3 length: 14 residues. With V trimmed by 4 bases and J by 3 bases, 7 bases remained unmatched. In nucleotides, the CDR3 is TGCAGTGCTATAGCCACAGGGGGGTACACTGAAGCTTTCTTT. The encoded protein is CSAIATGGYTEAFF.

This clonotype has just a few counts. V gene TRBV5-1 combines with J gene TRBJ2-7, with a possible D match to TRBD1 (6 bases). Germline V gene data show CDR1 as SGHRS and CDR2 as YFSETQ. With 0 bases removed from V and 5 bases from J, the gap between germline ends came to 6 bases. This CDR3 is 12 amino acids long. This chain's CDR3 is CASSLEGDEQYF. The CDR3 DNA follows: TGCGCCAGCAGCTTGGAGGGGGACGAGCAGTACTTC.

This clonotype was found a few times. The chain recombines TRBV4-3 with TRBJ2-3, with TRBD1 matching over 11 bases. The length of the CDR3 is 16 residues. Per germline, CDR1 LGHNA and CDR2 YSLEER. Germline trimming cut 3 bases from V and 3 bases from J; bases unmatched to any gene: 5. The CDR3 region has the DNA TGCGCCAGCAGCCACCCCGGGACAGGGGGTACAGATACGCAGTATTTT. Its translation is CASSHPGTGGTDTQYF.

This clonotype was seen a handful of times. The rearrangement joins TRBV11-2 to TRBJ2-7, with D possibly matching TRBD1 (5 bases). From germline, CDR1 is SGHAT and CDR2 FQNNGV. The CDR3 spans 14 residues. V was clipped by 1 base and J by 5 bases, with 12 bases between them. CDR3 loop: CASSLAGIIDEQYF. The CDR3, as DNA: TGTGCCAGCAGCTTAGCAGGGATCATCGACGAGCAGTACTTC. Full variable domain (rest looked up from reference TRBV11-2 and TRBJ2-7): EAGVAQSPRYKIIEKRQSVAFWCNPISGHATLYWYQQILGQGPKLLIQFQNNGVVDDSQLPKDRFSAERLKGVDSTLKIQPAKLEDSAVYLCASSLAGIIDEQYFGPGTRLTVT.

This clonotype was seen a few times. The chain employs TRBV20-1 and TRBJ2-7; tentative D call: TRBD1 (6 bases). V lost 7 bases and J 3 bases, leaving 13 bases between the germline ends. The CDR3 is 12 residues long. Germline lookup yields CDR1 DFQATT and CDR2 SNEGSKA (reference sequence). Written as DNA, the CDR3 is TGCAGTGTAGGGACACCGATCTACGAGCAGTACTTC. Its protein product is CSVGTPIYEQYF.